What follows is one TCR beta chain and its context. Its antigen is unknown. This CDR3 is built from 15 residues. The germline gives CDR1 PRHDT, CDR2 FYEKMQ (reference sequence). V was shortened by 5 bases and J by 3 bases, with 13 bases between the two germline ends. The naive CD8 subset, CD45RO-negative cells positively selected for CCR7, excluded terminally differentiated effector memory CD45RA+ cells. The data stem from a study of shared clonotypes between healthy human individuals. Whole-study context: The study used three CD4 naive, three CD4 memory, two CD8 naive and one CD8 memory plate per donor.

Notes on the study in general: Only blood was sampled, and tissue TCR repertoires likely differ from blood ones.

The method was immunoSEQ multiplex PCR; TCRdb's version includes in-frame clones alone and lacks a portion of them. The sample includes some 2.1 million clones, around 96% of them seen just once. This clonotype was sampled from a man between 18 and 35 years old in good health. The rearrangement joins TRBV13 to TRBJ1-4, with D hard to call. The sample was naive CD8+ T cells sorted from blood. This chain's CDR3 is CASSTRQDPNEKLFF. CDR3 DNA: TGTGCCAGCAGCACGCGACAAGACCCTAATGAAAAACTGTTTTTT.